Here is one T cell receptor (beta chain) with its context. The V and J ends lost 2 bases and 6 bases respectively, with 9 bases between them. The germline V gene has CDR1 SGHTA and CDR2 FQGNSA. The CDR3 is made up of 13 amino acids. In the original analysis: From reference gene primer amplification, estimates of nucleated cell counts were derived. TCRdb's copy holds only in-frame clones and misses some; the assay was immunoSEQ multiplex PCR. The V and J calls and clone size were taken over from that table, and D and trimming were inferred from the DNA. The table has roughly 230,000 clones, 80% to 90% seen once. In the 2 weeks before study entry, exposed participants met a COVID-19 case, which was PCR-confirmed or clinician-diagnosed. This entry comes from a study of blood T cell repertoires in COVID-19.

This receptor was taken from a woman in her forties or fifties who had been exposed to COVID-19. The chain couples TRBV7-2 to TRBJ2-3; D gene ambiguous. Material for sequencing was PBMCs or T cells enriched from blood (not recorded which). CDR3 DNA: TGTGCCAGCAGCTTACCTGTGGCTGATACGCAGTATTTT. Protein product: CASSLPVADTQYF.